This T cell receptor beta chain was recorded in a study of OX40 agonist ivuxolimab in advanced cancers. TCRdb keeps only in-frame clones here, not all; method: immunoSEQ multiplex PCR. The sample contains around 67,000 clones, 83% of which appear only once. Germline V gene data show CDR1 as SEHNR and CDR2 as FQNEAQ (reference sequence). V dropped 1 base and J dropped 3 bases, with 6 bases sitting between them. This CDR3 region has 13 residues. The sample here was CD4+ or CD8+ T cells sorted from blood, taken in a trial of the OX40 agonist ivuxolimab. The TCR was taken from an adult with an advanced solid tumor such as melanoma, head and neck, liver or kidney cancer. The chain has TRBV7-9 and TRBJ1-2, with a tentative D call TRBD1 (6 bases). DNA of the CDR3: TGTGCCAGCAGCTTAGACAGGGACTATGGCTACACCTTC. This encodes CASSLDRDYGYTF.